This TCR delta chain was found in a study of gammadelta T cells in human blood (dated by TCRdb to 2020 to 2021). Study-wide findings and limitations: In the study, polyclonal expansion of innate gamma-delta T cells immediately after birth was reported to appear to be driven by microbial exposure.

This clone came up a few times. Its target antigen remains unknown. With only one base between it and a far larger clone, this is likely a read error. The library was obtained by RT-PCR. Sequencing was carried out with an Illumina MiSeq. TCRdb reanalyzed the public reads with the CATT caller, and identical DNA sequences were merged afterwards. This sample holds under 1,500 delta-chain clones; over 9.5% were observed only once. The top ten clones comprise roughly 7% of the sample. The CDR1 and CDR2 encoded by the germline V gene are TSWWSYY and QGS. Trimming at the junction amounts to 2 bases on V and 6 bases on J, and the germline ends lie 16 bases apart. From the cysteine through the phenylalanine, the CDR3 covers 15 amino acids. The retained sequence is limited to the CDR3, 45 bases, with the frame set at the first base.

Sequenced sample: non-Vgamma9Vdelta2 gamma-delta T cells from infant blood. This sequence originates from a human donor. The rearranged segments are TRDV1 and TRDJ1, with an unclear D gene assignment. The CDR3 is CALGELLVCVHKLIF. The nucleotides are TGTGCTCTTGGGGAATTATTGGTGTGCGTTCATAAACTCATCTTT.